A single sample gave rise to the 12 T cell receptor beta chains below, sequenced in a study of T cells in Graves' hyperthyroidism and ophthalmopathy (dated by TCRdb to between 2018 and 2020). The library relied on multiplex PCR. The sequencer was an Illumina HiSeq 2000. TCR beta CDR3 regions were amplified from RNA transcripts. The first round of RT-PCR for the TCR CDR3 was performed with the HTBI primer set and the Qiagen OneStep RT-PCR kit. TCRdb reprocessed the public reads (quality trimming at Q25 with fastp, clone calling with MiXCR) and kept in-frame beta chains. Rows with one shared CDR3 protein collapse into an entry with the most common genes and DNA. The sample records approximately 870,000 distinct CDR3 sequences, over 35% of which are singletons. Roughly 8.3% of the sample is taken by the ten largest. Sequenced material: blood. Receptors originate from a man between 18 and 29 years old with Graves' hyperthyroidism.

This clonotype was detected a few times. The chain couples TRBV19 to TRBJ1-1; 8 nucleotides line up with TRBD1. The CDR3 runs to 13 residues. Trimming cost V 7 bases and J 3 bases; bases outside gene matches: 4. From germline, CDR1 is LNHDA and CDR2 SQIVND (reference sequence). The DNA of the CDR3 is TGTGCCAGTACTGAGACAGGGGACACTGAAGCTTTCTTT. Protein product: CASTETGDTEAFF.

The sample holds a few counts of this clonotype. This chain links TRBV6-6 with TRBJ1-1, with D unclear. CDR1 and CDR2 (germline): MNHNY, SVGAGI (reference sequence). With 5 bases removed from V and 0 bases from J, the gap between germline ends came to 7 bases. This CDR3 spans 13 amino acids. The DNA for the CDR3 is TGTGCCAGCAGTACACAAATGAACACTGAAGCTTTCTTT. It codes for CASSTQMNTEAFF.

This clonotype occurred a few times. The V call is TRBV7-2, the J call TRBJ1-2; perhaps TRBD1 as D (5 bases). The germline V and J ends were trimmed by 5 bases and 4 bases, with 17 bases remaining between them. Germline V gene sequence: CDR1 SGHTA, CDR2 FQGNSA. This CDR3 region has 15 residues. The CDR3 region has the DNA TGTGCCAGCAGCGTAGAACTTACCGGGGGCTATGGCTACACCTTC. Translation gives CASSVELTGGYGYTF.

The chain recombines TRBV24-1 with TRBJ1-5, with TRBD1 matching over 7 bases. The V and J ends lost 4 bases and 2 bases, in that order; junction bases with no gene match: 1. This CDR3 spans 14 amino acids. Per germline, CDR1 KGHDR and CDR2 SFDVKD. The CDR3 DNA reads as TGTGCCACCAGTGACGGGACAGGCAATCAGCCCCAGCATTTT. Amino acids: CATSDGTGNQPQHF.

On this clonotype itself: The conserved final phenylalanine or tryptophan is absent from the CDR3, which likely points to a read error. The limits of the CDR3 on the DNA are not certain, so only TCRdb's listed CDR3 is given. The chain couples TRBV25-1 to TRBJ1-3. Both ends counted, the CDR3 spans 9 residues. Germline values: CDR1 MGHDK, CDR2 SYGVNS. This CDR3 reads CASSESVNT.

A remark on this clonotype: Mismatch with germline at one junction end may stem from a read error. The chain couples TRBV6-2 or TRBV6-3 to TRBJ1-6; D is ambiguous. In germline, CDR1 is MNHEY, CDR2 SVGEGT. The CDR3 has 13 amino acids. The CDR3 nucleotides are TGTGCCATCAGTTACTCGACAAATTCACCCCTCCACTTT. It translates to CAISYSTNSPLHF.

This rearrangement joins TRBV5-4 to TRBJ2-5; the match to TRBD2 covers 10 bases. Germline V gene data show CDR1 as SGHNT and CDR2 as YYREEE (reference sequence). With 4 bases clipped from V and 6 bases from J, the junction kept 6 bases outside the gene matches. The CDR3 spans 14 residues. The CDR3 coding sequence is TGTGCCAGCAGCCCTAGCGGGGGTGGAAAGACCCAGTACTTC. Amino acid sequence: CASSPSGGGKTQYF.

The chain is built from TRBV5-1 and TRBJ2-7; tentative D call: TRBD2 (6 bases). The germline CDR1 and CDR2 sequences are SGHRS and YFSETQ. This CDR3 has 12 amino acids. V dropped 1 base and J dropped 13 bases, with 15 bases sitting between them. CDR3 region: CASSLSEGSLYF. The CDR3 DNA reads TGCGCCAGCAGCTTGTCGGAGGGCTCCCTCTACTTC. The full variable domain, with the rest looked up from reference TRBV5-1 and TRBJ2-7, is KAGVTQTPRYLIKTRGQQVTLSCSPISGHRSVSWYQQTPGQGLQFLFEYFSETQRNKGNFPGRFSGRQFSNSRSEMNVSTLELGDSALYLCASSLSEGSLYFGPGTRLTVT.

This clonotype was found a few times. The genes are TRBV7-2 and TRBJ1-1; D not resolved. Trimming removed 1 base at V and 6 bases at J, with 18 bases between. The germline V gene has CDR1 SGHTA and CDR2 FQGNSA. This CDR3 has 16 residues. The chain's CDR3 is CASSLGRDPSRPEAFF. The DNA of the CDR3 is TGTGCCAGCAGCTTAGGAAGGGATCCGTCCAGACCTGAAGCTTTCTTT.

For this clonotype: A read error may explain this, as a much larger clone is one base away. The chain uses TRBV11-3 and TRBJ1-1; D is possibly TRBD1 (5 bases). The CDR3 is made up of 14 amino acids. V lost 6 bases to trimming and J lost 5 bases, with 16 bases between them. CDR1 is SGHNT, CDR2 YENEEA, per germline. The CDR3 here is CASSTHGGDTEAFF. The CDR3 nucleotides are TGTGCCAGCAGTACACACGGGGGTGATACTGAAGCTTTCTTT.

In this sample, this clonotype turned up many times. One end of the junction does not line up with germline, which may come from a read error. The gene calls are TRBV4-1 and TRBJ2-7; tentatively, D is TRBD2 (5 bases). The CDR3 totals 13 residues. Germline assignment: CDR1 MGHRA and CDR2 YSYEKL. The CDR3 DNA sequence: TGTGCCAGCAGCCAAGTTGGGAGCGACGAGCAGTACTTC. It specifies CASSQVGSDEQYF.

The CDR3 nucleotides read TGTGCCAGCAGCCAATCGGGACTAGCGGGGGGGCCACAAGAGACCCAGTACTTC. This sequence encodes CASSQSGLAGGPQETQYF. This rearrangement joins TRBV9 to TRBJ2-5; TRBD2 agrees at 16 bases. The V segment lost 4 bases and the J segment 2 bases; nucleotides outside the gene matches: 8. This CDR3 comprises 18 residues. Germline V gives CDR1 SGDLS, CDR2 YYNGEE.